The T cell receptor beta chain described here comes from a study of T cell changes during pregnancy in multiple sclerosis. The assay was immunoSEQ multiplex PCR, and TCRdb's table has in-frame clones only and misses some. The table shows approximately 100,000 clones, with over 80% occurring only once. This sample comprised peripheral blood, obtained in the first trimester of pregnancy. The source of this sequence is a female donor with multiple sclerosis, enrolled in a pregnancy study.

CDR3 nucleotide sequence: TGTGCCAGCAGCTTAACTGCTAACACTGAAGCTTTCTTT. Translating gives CASSLTANTEAFF. The chain has TRBV7-9 and TRBJ1-1, with no clear D. V lost 2 bases, J lost 2 bases, and 6 bases lay in between. Germline CDR1 reads SEHNR; CDR2 reads FQNEAQ (reference sequence). The CDR3 covers 13 residues.